This T cell receptor (beta chain) came from a study of blood T cells in healthy people across ages. Looked up from germline, CDR1 is SEHNR and CDR2 is FQNEAQ (reference sequence). CDR3 length equals 15 residues. V lost 3 bases and J 5 bases, leaving 15 bases between the germline ends. Then a second PCR, running about 7 to 11 cycles, was carried out with a sample-barcoded 5' primer and a J-beta primer mix. Tags on each cDNA molecule came from a template-switch adaptor with 12 random nucleotides. TCRdb reprocessed the 5' RACE reads with MiXCR, giving one entry per CDR3 protein. The table shows fewer than 800,000 distinct CDR3 sequences, with around a quarter occurring only once. This clonotype was found once. The same sample was also studied in work on T cells of mothers and their children.

V and J are TRBV7-9 and TRBJ2-3, with D perhaps TRBD1 or TRBD2 (5 bases each). Sequencing was carried out using blood. This receptor was obtained from a boy younger than 18 in good health. The CDR3: CASSFGPGTGDTQYF. DNA of the CDR3: TGTGCCAGCAGCTTCGGACCGGGGACGGGAGATACGCAGTATTTT.